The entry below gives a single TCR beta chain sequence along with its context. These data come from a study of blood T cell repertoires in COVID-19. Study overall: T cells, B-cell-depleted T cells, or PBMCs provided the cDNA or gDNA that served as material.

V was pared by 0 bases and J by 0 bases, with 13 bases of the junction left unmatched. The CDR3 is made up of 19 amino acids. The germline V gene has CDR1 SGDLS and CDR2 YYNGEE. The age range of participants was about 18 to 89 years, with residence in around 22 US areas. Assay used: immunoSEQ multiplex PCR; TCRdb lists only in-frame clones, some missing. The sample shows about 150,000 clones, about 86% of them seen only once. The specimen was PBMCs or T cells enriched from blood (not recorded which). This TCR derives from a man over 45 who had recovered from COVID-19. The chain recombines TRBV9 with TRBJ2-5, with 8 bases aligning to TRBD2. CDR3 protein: CASSVGSSGIRGYQETQYF. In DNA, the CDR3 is TGTGCCAGCAGCGTAGGAAGTAGCGGGATACGAGGTTACCAAGAGACCCAGTACTTC.